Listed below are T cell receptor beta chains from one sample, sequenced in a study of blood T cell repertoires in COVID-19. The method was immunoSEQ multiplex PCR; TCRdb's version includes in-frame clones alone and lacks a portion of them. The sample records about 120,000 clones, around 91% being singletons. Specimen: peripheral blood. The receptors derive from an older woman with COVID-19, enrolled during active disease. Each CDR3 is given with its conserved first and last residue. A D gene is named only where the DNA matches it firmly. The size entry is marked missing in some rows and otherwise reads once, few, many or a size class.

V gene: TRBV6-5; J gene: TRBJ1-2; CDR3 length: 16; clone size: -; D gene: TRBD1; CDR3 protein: CASSYSYRGVNYGYTF; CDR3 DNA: TGTGCCAGCAGTTACTCATACAGGGGCGTCAATTATGGCTACACCTTC
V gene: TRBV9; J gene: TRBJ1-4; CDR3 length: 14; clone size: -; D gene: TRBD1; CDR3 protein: CASCRTGADEKLFF; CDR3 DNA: TGTGCCAGCTGCAGGACAGGGGCGGATGAAAAACTGTTTTTT
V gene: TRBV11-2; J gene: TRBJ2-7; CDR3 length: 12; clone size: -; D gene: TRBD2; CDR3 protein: CASSLTGGEQYF; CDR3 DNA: TGTGCCAGCAGCCTCACGGGGGGCGAGCAGTACTTC
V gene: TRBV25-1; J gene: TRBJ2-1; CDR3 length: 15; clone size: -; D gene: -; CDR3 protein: CASSDSGGTKDEQFF; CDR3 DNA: TGTGCCAGCAGTGATTCGGGGGGCACAAAGGATGAGCAGTTCTTC
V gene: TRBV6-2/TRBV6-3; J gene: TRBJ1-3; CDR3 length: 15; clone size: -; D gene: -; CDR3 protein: CASSYLRNSGNTIYF; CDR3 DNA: TGTGCCAGCAGTTACCTGCGGAACTCTGGAAACACCATATATTTT
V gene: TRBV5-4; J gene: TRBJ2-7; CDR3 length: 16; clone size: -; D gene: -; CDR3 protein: CASSPGQGLPTYEQYF; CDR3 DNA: TGTGCCAGCAGCCCCGGACAAGGCTTGCCTACCTACGAGCAGTACTTC
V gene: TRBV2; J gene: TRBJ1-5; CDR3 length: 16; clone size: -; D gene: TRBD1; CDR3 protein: CASRRFGQGARQPQHF; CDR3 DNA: TGTGCCAGCAGGAGATTTGGACAGGGGGCGAGGCAGCCCCAGCATTTT
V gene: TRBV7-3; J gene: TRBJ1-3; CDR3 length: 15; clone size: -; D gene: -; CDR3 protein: CASSLAGVSGNTIYF; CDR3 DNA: TGTGCCAGCAGCTTGGCAGGGGTTTCAGGAAACACCATATATTTT
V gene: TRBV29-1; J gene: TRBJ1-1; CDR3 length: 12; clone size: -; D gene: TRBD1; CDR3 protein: CSGDSRHTEAFF; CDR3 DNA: TGCAGCGGGGACAGCCGACACACTGAAGCTTTCTTT
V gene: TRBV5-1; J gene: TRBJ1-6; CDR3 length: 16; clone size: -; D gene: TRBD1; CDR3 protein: CASSIKTGDNNSPLHF; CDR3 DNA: TGCGCCAGCAGCATCAAGACAGGGGACAATAATTCACCCCTCCACTTT
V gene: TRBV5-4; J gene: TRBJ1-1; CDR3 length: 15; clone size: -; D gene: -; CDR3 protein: CASRETGRGNTEAFF; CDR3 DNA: TGTGCCAGCAGGGAGACAGGACGCGGGAACACTGAAGCTTTCTTT
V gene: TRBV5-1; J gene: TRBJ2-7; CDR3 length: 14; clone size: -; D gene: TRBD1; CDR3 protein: CASHTGTGTDEQYF; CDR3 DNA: TGCGCCAGCCATACCGGGACAGGCACCGACGAGCAGTACTTC
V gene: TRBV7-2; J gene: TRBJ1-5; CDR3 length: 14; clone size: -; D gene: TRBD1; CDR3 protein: CASSKQKQGEPQHF; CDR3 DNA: TGTGCCAGCAGCAAACAAAAACAGGGGGAGCCCCAGCATTTT
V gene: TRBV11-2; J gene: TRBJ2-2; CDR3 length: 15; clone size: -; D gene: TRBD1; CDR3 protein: CASSQPGQMTGELFF; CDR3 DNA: TGTGCCAGCAGCCAGCCGGGACAGATGACCGGGGAGCTGTTTTTT
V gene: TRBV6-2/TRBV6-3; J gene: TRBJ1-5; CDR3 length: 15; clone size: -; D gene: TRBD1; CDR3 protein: CASSSDRERNQPQHF; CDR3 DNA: TGTGCCAGCAGTTCCGACAGGGAGCGCAATCAGCCCCAGCATTTT
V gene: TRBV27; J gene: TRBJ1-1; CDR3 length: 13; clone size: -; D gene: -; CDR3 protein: CASSRNGYTEAFF; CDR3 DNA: TGTGCCAGCAGTCGAAACGGGTACACTGAAGCTTTCTTT
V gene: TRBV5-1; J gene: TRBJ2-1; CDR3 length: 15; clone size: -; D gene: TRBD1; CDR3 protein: CASSLRQGGNNEQFF; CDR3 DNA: TGCGCCAGCAGCTTGCGACAGGGGGGAAACAATGAGCAGTTCTTC
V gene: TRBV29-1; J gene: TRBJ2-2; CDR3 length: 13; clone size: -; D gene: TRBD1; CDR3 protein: CSSRQGAAGELFF; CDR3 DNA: TGCAGCTCCCGACAGGGGGCAGCCGGGGAGCTGTTTTTT
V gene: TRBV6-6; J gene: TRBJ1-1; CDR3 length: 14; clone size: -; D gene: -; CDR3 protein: CASSPGYMDTEAFF; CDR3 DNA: TGTGCCAGCAGCCCAGGGTATATGGACACTGAAGCTTTCTTT
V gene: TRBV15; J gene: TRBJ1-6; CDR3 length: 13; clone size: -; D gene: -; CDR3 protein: CATSRGQISPLHF; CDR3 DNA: TGTGCCACCAGCAGAGGACAAATTTCACCCCTCCACTTT
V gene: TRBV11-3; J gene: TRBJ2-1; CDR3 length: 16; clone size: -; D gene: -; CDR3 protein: CASSLTGSRFYNEQFF; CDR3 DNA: TGTGCCAGCAGCTTAACCGGGTCCCGTTTCTACAATGAGCAGTTCTTC
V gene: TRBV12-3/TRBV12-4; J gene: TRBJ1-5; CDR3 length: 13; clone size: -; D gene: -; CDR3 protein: CASSFSRSEPQHF; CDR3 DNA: TGTGCCAGCAGTTTCTCCAGATCAGAGCCCCAGCATTTT
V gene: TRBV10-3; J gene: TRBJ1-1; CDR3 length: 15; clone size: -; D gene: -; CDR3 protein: CAISESDRENTEAFF; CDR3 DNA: TGTGCCATCAGTGAGTCGGACAGAGAGAACACTGAAGCTTTCTTT
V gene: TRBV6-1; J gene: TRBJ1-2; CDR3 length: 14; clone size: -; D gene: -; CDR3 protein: CASSDRNPNYGYTF; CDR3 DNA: TGTGCCAGCAGTGACAGAAACCCTAACTATGGCTACACCTTC
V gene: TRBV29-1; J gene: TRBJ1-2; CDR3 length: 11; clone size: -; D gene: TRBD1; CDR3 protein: CSGQGVYGYTF; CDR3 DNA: TGCAGCGGACAGGGAGTCTATGGCTACACCTTC
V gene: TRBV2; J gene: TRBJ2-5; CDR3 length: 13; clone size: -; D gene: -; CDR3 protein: CASRTESRETQYF; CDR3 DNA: TGTGCCAGCAGGACAGAATCTAGGGAAACCCAGTACTTC
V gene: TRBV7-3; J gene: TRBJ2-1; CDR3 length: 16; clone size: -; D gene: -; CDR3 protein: CASSPQGSESYNEQFF; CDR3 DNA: TGTGCCAGCAGTCCCCAAGGTAGCGAGTCCTACAATGAGCAGTTCTTC
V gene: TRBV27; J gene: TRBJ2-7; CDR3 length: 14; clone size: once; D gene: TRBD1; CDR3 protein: CASSFGTGGDEQYF; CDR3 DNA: TGTGCCAGCAGTTTCGGGACAGGGGGGGACGAGCAGTACTTC
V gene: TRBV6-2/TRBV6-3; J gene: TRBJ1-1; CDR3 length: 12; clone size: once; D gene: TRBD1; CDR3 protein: CASSYRDREPFF; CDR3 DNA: TGTGCCAGCAGTTACCGGGACAGGGAACCTTTCTTT
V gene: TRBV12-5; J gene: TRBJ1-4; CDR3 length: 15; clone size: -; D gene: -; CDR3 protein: CASGLGVTAGEKLFF; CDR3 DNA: TGTGCTAGTGGTTTGGGGGTAACGGCCGGGGAAAAACTGTTTTTT
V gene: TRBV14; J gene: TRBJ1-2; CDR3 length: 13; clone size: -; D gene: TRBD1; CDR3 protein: CASSQVRGHGYTF; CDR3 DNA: TGTGCCAGCAGCCAAGTCAGGGGGCATGGCTACACCTTC
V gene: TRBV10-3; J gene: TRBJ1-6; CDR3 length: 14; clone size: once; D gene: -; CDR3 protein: CAISDNRDMSPLHF; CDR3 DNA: TGTGCCATCAGTGATAACAGGGATATGTCACCCCTCCACTTT
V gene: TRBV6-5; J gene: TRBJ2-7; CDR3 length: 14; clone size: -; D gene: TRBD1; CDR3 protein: CASSREDRFNEQYF; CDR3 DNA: TGTGCCAGCAGCAGAGAGGACAGGTTCAACGAGCAGTACTTC
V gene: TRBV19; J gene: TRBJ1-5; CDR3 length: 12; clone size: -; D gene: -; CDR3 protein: CASSLGVLPQHF; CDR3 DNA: TGTGCCAGTAGTTTGGGAGTTTTGCCCCAGCATTTT
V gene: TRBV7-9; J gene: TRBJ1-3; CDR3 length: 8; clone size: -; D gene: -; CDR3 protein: CASSPGDF; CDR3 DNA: TGTGCCAGCAGCCCCGGGGATTTT
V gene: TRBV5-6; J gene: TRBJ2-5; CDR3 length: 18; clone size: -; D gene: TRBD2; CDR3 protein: CASSPGLAGGWYQETQYF; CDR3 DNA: TGTGCCAGCAGCCCGGGACTAGCGGGGGGTTGGTACCAAGAGACCCAGTACTTC
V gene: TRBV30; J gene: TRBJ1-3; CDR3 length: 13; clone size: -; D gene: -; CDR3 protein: CAWNRGTGNTIYF; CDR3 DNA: TGTGCCTGGAACCGGGGGACTGGAAACACCATATATTTT
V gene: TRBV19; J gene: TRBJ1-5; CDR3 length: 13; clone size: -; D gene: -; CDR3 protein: CASSPRPGEPQHF; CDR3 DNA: TGTGCCAGTAGTCCCAGGCCCGGGGAGCCCCAGCATTTT
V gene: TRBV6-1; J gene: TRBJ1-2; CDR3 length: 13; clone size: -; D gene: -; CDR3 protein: CASSDRVNYGYTF; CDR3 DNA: TGTGCCAGCAGTGACAGGGTAAACTATGGCTACACCTTC
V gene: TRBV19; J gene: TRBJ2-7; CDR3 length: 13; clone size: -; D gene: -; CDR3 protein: CASRSPITYEQYF; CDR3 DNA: TGTGCCAGTAGGAGCCCGATCACCTACGAGCAGTACTTC
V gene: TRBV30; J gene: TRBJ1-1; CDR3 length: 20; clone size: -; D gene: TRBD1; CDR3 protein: CAWSGSTPYLGTGDNNEAFF; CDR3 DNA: TGTGCCTGGAGTGGCTCTACCCCATATCTAGGGACAGGGGATAACAATGAAGCTTTCTTT
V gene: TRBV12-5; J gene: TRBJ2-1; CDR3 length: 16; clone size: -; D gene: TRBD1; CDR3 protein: CASGLVPLVRGNEQFF; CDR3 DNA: TGTGCTAGTGGTTTGGTACCCCTTGTCAGGGGGAATGAGCAGTTCTTC
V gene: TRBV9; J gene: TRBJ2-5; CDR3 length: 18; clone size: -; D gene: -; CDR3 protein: CASSVGSSTVLGSETQYF; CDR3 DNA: TGTGCCAGCAGCGTAGGAAGTTCGACAGTCCTGGGGTCGGAGACCCAGTACTTC
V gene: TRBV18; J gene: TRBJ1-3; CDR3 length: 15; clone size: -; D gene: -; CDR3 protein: CASSPSQGSGNTIYF; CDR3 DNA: TGTGCCAGCTCACCATCCCAGGGCTCTGGAAACACCATATATTTT
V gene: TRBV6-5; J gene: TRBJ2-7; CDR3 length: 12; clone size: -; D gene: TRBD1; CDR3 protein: CASTNRGYEQYF; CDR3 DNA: TGTGCCAGCACCAACAGGGGATACGAGCAGTACTTC
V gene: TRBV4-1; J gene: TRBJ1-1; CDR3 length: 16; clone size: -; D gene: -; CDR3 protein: CASSQFLGQSNTEAFF; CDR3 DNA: TGCGCCAGCAGCCAATTTCTTGGACAGTCGAACACTGAAGCTTTCTTT
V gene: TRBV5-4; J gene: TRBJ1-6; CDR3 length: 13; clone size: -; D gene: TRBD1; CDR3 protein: CASSWDSNSPLHF; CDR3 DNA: TGTGCCAGCAGCTGGGACAGCAATTCACCCCTCCACTTT
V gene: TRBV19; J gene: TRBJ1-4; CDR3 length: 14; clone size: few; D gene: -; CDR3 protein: CASSPTVLNEKLFF; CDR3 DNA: TGTGCCAGTAGCCCCACAGTACTTAATGAAAAACTGTTTTTT